The 6 T cell receptor beta chains listed next were all sequenced from one sample in a study of beta chain features in type 1 diabetes. Every bit of the isolated RNA underwent reverse transcription, so sequencing read expressed TCRB transcripts. TCRdb's table, derived via immunoSEQ multiplex PCR, lists solely in-frame clones and lacks some. The sample carries 300,000 to 400,000 clones, 8% recorded once. Sequencing used central memory CD4+ T cells from blood. The source of these receptors is a woman under 30 in good health.

This clone has just a few counts. Other DNA sequences within the sample encode an identical CDR3. The CDR3 DNA follows: TGTGCCAGCAGCTTAACGTACCAAGAGACCCAGTACTTC. Its protein is CASSLTYQETQYF. The V gene is TRBV7-3, the J gene TRBJ2-5; D remains unclear. Germline-derived CDR1 and CDR2 are SGHTA and FQGTGA. V lost 0 bases and J 0 bases, leaving 2 bases between the germline ends. This CDR3 contains 13 residues.

This clone was seen only a few times. As DNA, the CDR3 is TGTGCCAGCAGTTTTCGAAGCTCTGGAAACACCATATATTTT. Its translation: CASSFRSSGNTIYF. This chain connects TRBV27 to TRBJ1-3; D remains unclear. CDR1 MNHEY and CDR2 SMNVEV come from the germline V gene (reference sequence). This CDR3 has 14 residues. V was shortened by 3 bases and J by 0 bases, with 6 bases between the two germline ends.

The chain couples TRBV2 to TRBJ2-1; 10 nucleotides align to TRBD2. V gave up 8 bases and J gave up 12 bases; unmatched junction bases: 22. The CDR3 is 17 residues long. Germline V gene sequence: CDR1 SNHLY, CDR2 FYNNEI. The CDR3 protein is CASGLAGVGRRLIRQFF. The CDR3 DNA reads TGTGCCAGCGGGCTAGCGGGAGTTGGGCGGCGTCTCATTCGGCAGTTCTTC.

This chain joins TRBV6-6 and TRBJ1-4; 7 positions agree with TRBD1. This CDR3 contains 15 residues. Germline V CDR1 and CDR2: MNHNY, SVGAGI (reference sequence). J lost 7 bases, V lost 5 bases, and 10 bases had no gene match. The CDR3 is CASSKDRAKVEKLFF. The CDR3 nucleotides are TGTGCCAGCAGTAAAGACAGGGCTAAGGTTGAAAAACTGTTTTTT.

This clone was found many times. Distinct nucleotide sequences in the sample also encode this CDR3. In nucleotides, the CDR3 is TGTGCCAGCAGCTTGAACTATGGCTACACCTTC. This translates into CASSLNYGYTF. The gene calls are TRBV7-9 and TRBJ1-2; the D is unclear. The length of the CDR3 is 11 residues. CDR1 is SEHNR and CDR2 is FQNEAQ in the germline V gene (reference sequence). Trimming pared 3 bases from V and 2 bases from J, leaving 1 base between.

The genes are TRBV4-2 and TRBJ2-7, with D possibly TRBD1 on 6 matching bases. Trimming stripped 2 bases from V and 5 bases from J, with 16 bases between. The CDR3 totals 15 residues. Germline V CDR1 and CDR2: LGHNA, YNFKEQ. CDR3 in amino acids: CASSQPRGSRDEQYF. The CDR3 region has the DNA TGTGCCAGCAGCCAACCTAGGGGGAGTAGGGACGAGCAGTACTTC.